The 2 T cell receptor beta chains listed next were all sequenced from one sample in a study of T cell responses to AZD1222 COVID-19 vaccine. The repertoire was sequenced with immunoSEQ multiplex PCR; TCRdb's copy has only in-frame clones and lacks some. The data show fewer than 200,000 clones, roughly 91% seen once. The sample in question was peripheral blood, obtained on day 0 of AZD1222 vaccination. The receptors come from an adult in good health.

The chain employs TRBV6-5 and TRBJ1-3; D may be TRBD1 (6 bases). The CDR3 runs 14 residues. V was pared by 10 bases and J by 0 bases, with 13 bases between. Germline V CDR1 and CDR2: MNHEY, SVGAGI. CDR3 in DNA: TGTGCCACGGACAGTGGAAGCTCTGGAAACACCATATATTTT. This gives the protein CATDSGSSGNTIYF.

The chain combines TRBV5-5 with TRBJ1-6, with 10 bases identical to TRBD1. Germline CDR1 and CDR2: SGHKS and YYEKEE (reference sequence). The CDR3 is 17 amino acids. J lost 5 bases, V lost 4 bases, and 9 bases had no gene match. In DNA, the CDR3 is TGTGCCAGCAGCAGAGGGACAGGGGTCTCTAATAATTCACCCCTCCACTTT. This translates into CASSRGTGVSNNSPLHF. The full variable domain, in which reference TRBV5-5 and TRBJ1-6 provide the parts outside the CDR3, is DAGVTQSPTHLIKTRGQQVTLRCSPISGHKSVSWYQQVLGQGPQFIFQYYEKEERGRGNFPDRFSARQFPNYSSELNVNALLLGDSALYLCASSRGTGVSNNSPLHFGNGTRLTVT.